This section outlines one T cell receptor beta chain sequence together with its context. Antigen unknown. The table came from immunoSEQ multiplex PCR; TCRdb's copy has only in-frame clones and leaves some out. The profile covers roughly 66,000 clones, with roughly 90% appearing a single time and over 1.5% taken by the ten largest. This entry is derived from a study of T cells in localized non-small cell lung cancer. Study results and caveats: An association was observed between higher blood T cell density and longer overall survival.

Trimming took off 4 bases at V and 1 base at J, with 10 bases between the two ends. Germline-derived CDR1 and CDR2 are MNHNY and SVGAGI (reference sequence). The CDR3 extends over 14 amino acids. The source is a woman aged 35 to 69 with stage I lung adenocarcinoma. This rearrangement joins TRBV6-6 to TRBJ2-5; unclear D gene. The sequencing used peripheral blood, collected before any cancer treatment. Here the CDR3 DNA reads TGTGCCAGCAGTTTATCTATCAGCCAAGAGACCCAGTACTTC. Translation gives CASSLSISQETQYF.